This T cell receptor (beta chain) appears in the sequencing data of a study of blood T cells in healthy people across ages. A second PCR, run for about 7 to 12 cycles, used a sample-barcoded 5' primer plus a J-beta primer mix. Each CDR3 protein gets one entry after TCRdb re-called the 5' RACE reads with MiXCR. The sample records 1.5 million to 2 million distinct CDR3 sequences, around 48% being singletons. The germline V gene has CDR1 LGHNA and CDR2 YSLEER. This CDR3 is 17 amino acids long. J lost 2 bases, V lost 3 bases, and 7 bases had no gene match. The chain couples TRBV4-3 to TRBJ2-3, with 11 bases matching TRBD2. The origin of this receptor is a woman aged 40 to 50 in good health. The sequencing input was blood. The CDR3 sequence is CASSQTTSGEYTDTQYF. The CDR3 bases are TGCGCCAGCAGCCAGACGACTAGCGGGGAGTACACAGATACGCAGTATTTT.